The following is a T cell receptor beta chain sequence with its context. Its antigen is currently unknown. These data come from a study of shared clonotypes between healthy human individuals. The CDR3 is 14 residues long. Between the trimmed V and J ends, which lost 1 base and 4 bases, there was a span of 10 bases. Germline lookup yields CDR1 SGHTA and CDR2 FQGNSA. The repertoire was sequenced with immunoSEQ multiplex PCR; TCRdb's copy has only in-frame clones and lacks some. The sample holds over a million clones, around 82% seen once. General study findings and limits: Among the subsets, naive ones generally showed larger estimated richness than memory ones.

Sample: memory CD4+ T cells from PBMCs. Subset here: CD45RA-negative fraction. The sequence came from a man in his late teens or twenties in good health. Some clones in this sample may be carry-over from other donors' samples. The chain couples TRBV7-2 to TRBJ1-2; the D is unclear. The CDR3 loop is CASSLGRSFYGYTF. The CDR3 coding sequence is TGTGCCAGCAGCTTAGGCAGGAGCTTCTATGGCTACACCTTC.